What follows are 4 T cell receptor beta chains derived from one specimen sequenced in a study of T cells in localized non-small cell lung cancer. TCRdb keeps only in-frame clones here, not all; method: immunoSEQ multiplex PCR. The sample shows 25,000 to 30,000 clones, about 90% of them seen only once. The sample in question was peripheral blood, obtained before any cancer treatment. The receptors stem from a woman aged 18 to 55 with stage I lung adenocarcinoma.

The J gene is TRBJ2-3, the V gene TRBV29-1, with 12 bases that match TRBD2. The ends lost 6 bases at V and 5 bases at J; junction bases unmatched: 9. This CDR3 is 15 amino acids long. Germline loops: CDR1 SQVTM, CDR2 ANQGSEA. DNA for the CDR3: TGCAGCGTCCAAGGACTAGCGGGAAGGCGAGATACGCAGTATTTT. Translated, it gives CSVQGLAGRRDTQYF.

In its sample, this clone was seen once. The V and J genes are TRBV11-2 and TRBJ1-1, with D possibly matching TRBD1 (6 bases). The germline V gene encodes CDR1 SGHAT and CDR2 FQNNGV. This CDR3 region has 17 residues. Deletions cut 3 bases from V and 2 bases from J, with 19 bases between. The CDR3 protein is CASSFTPKGGGNTEAFF. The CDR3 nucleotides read TGTGCCAGCAGCTTTACCCCTAAGGGGGGGGGAAACACTGAAGCTTTCTTT.

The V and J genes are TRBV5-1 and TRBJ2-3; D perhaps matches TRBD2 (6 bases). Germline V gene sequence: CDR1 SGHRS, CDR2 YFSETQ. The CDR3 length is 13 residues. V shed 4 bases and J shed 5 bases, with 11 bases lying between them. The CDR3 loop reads CASSAGTGDTQYF. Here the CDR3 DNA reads TGCGCCAGCAGCGCGGGGACGGGAGATACGCAGTATTTT.

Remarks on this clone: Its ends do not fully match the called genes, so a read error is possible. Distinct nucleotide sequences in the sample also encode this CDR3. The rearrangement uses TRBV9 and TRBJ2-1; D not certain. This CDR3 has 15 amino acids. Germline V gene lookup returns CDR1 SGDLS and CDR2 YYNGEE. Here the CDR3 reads CASSVAAAPYNEQFF. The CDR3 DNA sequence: TGTGCCAGCAGCGTAGCGGCGGCACCCTATAATGAGCAGTTCTTC. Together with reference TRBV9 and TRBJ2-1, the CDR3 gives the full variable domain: DSGVTQTPKHLITATGQRVTLRCSPRSGDLSVYWYQQSLDQGLQFLIQYYNGEERAKGNILERFSAQQFPDLHSELNLSSLELGDSALYFCASSVAAAPYNEQFFGPGTRLTVL.